A single sample gave rise to the 21 T cell receptor beta chains below, sequenced in a study of beta chain features in type 1 diabetes. Expressed TCRB transcripts were sequenced because the entire RNA isolate underwent reverse transcription. Generated by immunoSEQ multiplex PCR, the TCRdb table keeps only in-frame clones and is missing some. The table lists 350,000 to 450,000 clones, roughly 15% of them singletons. The sequencing sample was made of naive CD4+ T cells from blood. Source of these receptors: a woman younger than 30 in good health.

This clone was found a few times. This chain links TRBV7-6 with TRBJ2-7; D possibly corresponds to TRBD2 (5 bases). Looked up from germline, CDR1 is SGHVS and CDR2 is FNYEAQ. Trimming pared 5 bases from V and 3 bases from J, leaving 14 bases between. The CDR3 is 14 amino acids. The CDR3 loop reads CASSVAGRDYEQYF. Here the CDR3 DNA reads TGTGCCAGCAGCGTCGCCGGACGGGACTACGAGCAGTACTTC.

The chain is built from TRBV30 and TRBJ1-5; 9 bases are shared with TRBD1. V was pared by 3 bases and J by 0 bases, with 12 bases of the junction left unmatched. Germline assignment: CDR1 GTSNPN and CDR2 SVGIG (reference sequence). The CDR3 loop spans 18 amino acids. CDR3 protein: CAWRSRDRALYSNQPQHF. CDR3 DNA sequence: TGTGCCTGGAGGTCCCGGGACAGGGCCCTTTATAGCAATCAGCCCCAGCATTTT.

This clone was found a few times. The chain uses TRBV18 and TRBJ2-6, with 8 positions matching TRBD1. The CDR3 runs to 18 residues. In germline, CDR1 is KGHSH, CDR2 LQKENI. Trimming took 3 bases from V and 0 from J; bases not matched to a gene: 7. The CDR3 protein is CASSPETGAISGANVLTF. The CDR3 DNA reads as TGTGCCAGCTCACCGGAGACAGGGGCCATCTCTGGGGCCAACGTCCTGACTTTC.

A note on this clone: At the DNA level, this CDR3 is encoded by other sequences in the same sample as well. The chain has TRBV18 and TRBJ2-7; 11 bases align to TRBD2. V lost 2 bases and J lost 2; bases outside the gene matches: 2. The length of the CDR3 is 15 residues. Germline V gene lookup returns CDR1 KGHSH and CDR2 LQKENI. This chain's CDR3 is CASSPGTSGAYEQYF. The CDR3 DNA reads TGTGCCAGCTCACCAGGGACTAGCGGTGCCTACGAGCAGTACTTC.

This clone was detected a few times. The chain joins TRBV7-9 to TRBJ2-7; D is ambiguous. The V and J ends lost 0 bases and 3 bases respectively, with 9 bases between them. The V gene's germline CDR1 is SEHNR and CDR2 FQNEAQ (reference sequence). This CDR3 spans 14 amino acids. CDR3 loop: CASSLAVTFYEQYF. As DNA, the CDR3 is TGTGCCAGCAGCTTAGCTGTCACATTCTACGAGCAGTACTTC.

CDR3 protein: CSVGHYEQYF. In DNA, the CDR3 is TGCAGTGTTGGGCACTACGAGCAGTACTTC. This rearrangement joins TRBV20-1 to TRBJ2-7; D unclear. Trimming removed 7 bases at V and 3 bases at J, with 7 bases between. CDR1 DFQATT and CDR2 SNEGSKA come from the germline V gene (reference sequence). The CDR3 has 10 residues.

CDR3 region: CASSLQGYGYTF. Written as DNA, the CDR3 is TGTGCCAGCAGCTTACAGGGCTATGGCTACACCTTC. The J gene is TRBJ1-2, the V gene TRBV11-2, with D maybe TRBD1 (5 bases). The V end lost 2 bases, the J end lost 4 bases, and 5 bases lay between the germline ends. The CDR3 covers 12 residues. Looked up from germline, CDR1 is SGHAT and CDR2 is FQNNGV.

The chain is built from TRBV7-8 and TRBJ2-4; D is ambiguous. The germline V and J ends were trimmed by 5 bases and 3 bases, with 11 bases remaining between them. The germline gives CDR1 SGHVS, CDR2 FQNEAQ. This CDR3 is built from 14 residues. The CDR3 DNA sequence: TGTGCCAGCAGCCCCTTTCGGGTCAAAAACATTCAGTACTTC. This sequence encodes CASSPFRVKNIQYF.

This chain links TRBV7-2 with TRBJ2-1; possibly TRBD2 for D (5 bases). The CDR3 consists of 12 residues. The V gene lost 3 bases and the J gene lost 6 bases, with 6 bases spanning the gap. The germline CDR1 and CDR2 sequences are SGHTA and FQGNSA. CDR3 coding DNA: TGTGCCAGCAGCTTCGGGGTCAATGAGCAGTTCTTC. Encoded protein: CASSFGVNEQFF. Drawing the rest from reference TRBV7-2 and TRBJ2-1, the complete variable domain is GAGVSQSPSNKVTEKGKDVELRCDPISGHTALYWYRQSLGQGLEFLIYFQGNSAPDKSGLPSDRFSAERTGGSVSTLTIQRTQQEDSAVYLCASSFGVNEQFFGPGTRLTVL.

V usage is TRBV4-1 and J usage is TRBJ2-3; D possibly corresponds to TRBD1 (6 bases). This CDR3 is built from 17 residues. Germline CDR1 MGHRA, CDR2 YSYEKL. With 4 bases removed from V and 1 base from J, the gap between germline ends came to 18 bases. CDR3 region: CASSPNYRVGGTDTQYF. The CDR3 coding sequence is TGCGCCAGCAGCCCAAACTACAGGGTCGGTGGCACAGATACGCAGTATTTT.

The V gene is TRBV9, the J gene TRBJ2-1; the D gene is possibly TRBD2 (6 bases). Germline V gene sequence: CDR1 SGDLS, CDR2 YYNGEE. The CDR3 runs to 14 residues. V was trimmed by 5 bases and J by 5 bases, leaving 14 bases between them. CDR3 amino acids: CASSFGSPNNEQFF. The CDR3, as DNA: TGTGCCAGCAGTTTCGGGAGTCCCAACAATGAGCAGTTCTTC.

The chain uses TRBV7-9 and TRBJ2-7; tentative D call: TRBD2 (6 bases). V was trimmed by 2 bases and J by 3 bases, leaving 14 bases between them. The CDR3 spans 15 residues. CDR1 and CDR2 (germline): SEHNR, FQNEAQ (reference sequence). This CDR3 is CASSLRFGGNYEQYF. In DNA form, the CDR3 reads TGTGCCAGCAGCTTAAGGTTTGGCGGGAACTACGAGCAGTACTTC.

The rearrangement links TRBV13 to TRBJ2-3, with D uncertain. The V end was cut by 2 bases, the J end by 2 bases, with 11 bases between. The germline V gene has CDR1 PRHDT and CDR2 FYEKMQ (reference sequence). The CDR3 has 15 amino acids. The CDR3 is CASSLRTRATDTQYF. CDR3 nucleotides: TGTGCCAGCAGCTTACGTACCCGCGCCACAGATACGCAGTATTTT.

A few counts support this clone. The chain recombines TRBV13 with TRBJ2-1; TRBD1 aligns across 12 bases. In germline, CDR1 is PRHDT, CDR2 FYEKMQ (reference sequence). CDR3 size: 15 residues. V was pared by 4 bases and J by 8 bases, with 6 bases of the junction left unmatched. The CDR3 protein is CASSSGQGARYEQFF. The CDR3 DNA reads as TGTGCCAGCAGCTCGGGACAGGGGGCGCGTTATGAGCAGTTCTTC. Full variable domain (missing parts from reference TRBV13 and TRBJ2-1): AAGVIQSPRHLIKEKRETATLKCYPIPRHDTVYWYQQGPGQDPQFLISFYEKMQSDKGSIPDRFSAQQFSDYHSELNMSSLELGDSALYFCASSSGQGARYEQFFGPGTRLTVL.

This clone was detected only a few times. The chain employs TRBV7-2 and TRBJ1-3; the D gene is possibly TRBD1 (5 bases). Germline loops: CDR1 SGHTA, CDR2 FQGNSA. Trimming left V 10 bases short and J 8 bases short, with 21 bases between. The CDR3 covers 14 residues. CDR3 sequence: CATRVGQGRDTIYF. CDR3 bases: TGTGCCACCCGAGTCGGTCAGGGAAGGGACACCATATATTTT. Full variable domain (rest looked up from reference TRBV7-2 and TRBJ1-3): GAGVSQSPSNKVTEKGKDVELRCDPISGHTALYWYRQSLGQGLEFLIYFQGNSAPDKSGLPSDRFSAERTGGSVSTLTIQRTQQEDSAVYLCATRVGQGRDTIYFGEGSWLTVV.

This clone was detected only a few times. This chain uses TRBV28 with TRBJ2-2, with 8 positions matching TRBD1. V dropped 4 bases and J dropped 3; count of bases not matched to a gene: 4. This CDR3 spans 15 amino acids. Germline values: CDR1 MDHEN, CDR2 SYDVKM. CDR3: CASSSDRVDTGELFF. The CDR3 coding sequence is TGTGCCAGCAGTTCGGACAGGGTGGACACCGGGGAGCTGTTTTTT.

The chain recombines TRBV11-1 with TRBJ2-1; D might be TRBD1 (5 bases). The CDR3 runs to 14 residues. Germline V CDR1 and CDR2: SGHAT, FQDESV (reference sequence). V was cut by 7 bases and J by 7 bases, with 17 bases left in between. The CDR3 DNA is TGTGCCAGCATCGTTCAGGGAATTAAGAATGAGCAGTTCTTC. This codes for CASIVQGIKNEQFF.

This clone was seen a handful of times. The gene calls are TRBV23-1 and TRBJ2-7; D remains unclear. TRBV23-1 is recorded as an ORF, its role being uncertain. The CDR3 is made up of 13 amino acids. V was clipped by 1 base and J by 2 bases, with 6 bases between them. The CDR3 reads CASSQYGTYEQYF. The CDR3 DNA is TGCGCCAGCAGTCAATACGGTACCTACGAGCAGTACTTC.

In DNA, the CDR3 is TGTGCCAGCAGCAAAGAAGTGGGAGGAGCTTTCTTT. Its protein is CASSKEVGGAFF. This chain connects TRBV7-9 to TRBJ1-1; unclear D gene. Germline lookup yields CDR1 SEHNR and CDR2 FQNEAQ (reference sequence). The CDR3 consists of 12 residues. Trimming stripped 5 bases from V and 10 bases from J, with 14 bases between.

This clone has more than one count but fewer than ten. The chain is built from TRBV5-1 and TRBJ2-3, with TRBD2 matching over 7 bases. The V gene end was trimmed by 3 bases and the J gene end by 3 bases; junction bases not matched to a gene: 16. The germline V gene encodes CDR1 SGHRS and CDR2 YFSETQ. The CDR3 has 18 amino acids. CDR3 nucleotides: TGCGCCAGCAGCTCTGGGTACGGCTACGGGAGGAGAACAGATACGCAGTATTTT. It translates to CASSSGYGYGRRTDTQYF.

This clone was picked up a small number of times. This chain connects TRBV23-1 to TRBJ1-4; 8 bases are shared with TRBD1. TRBV23-1 is recorded as an ORF, its role being uncertain. The CDR3 consists of 14 residues. Trimming cost V 4 bases and J 10 bases; bases outside gene matches: 8. The chain's CDR3 is CASSPRQGRVKLFF. CDR3 nucleotides: TGCGCCAGCAGTCCGCGACAGGGGAGAGTAAAACTGTTTTTT.